The entry that follows covers one TCR beta chain sequence. The antigen is not known. Clones were sequenced by immunoSEQ multiplex PCR, and TCRdb holds only the in-frame ones, with some missing. This table has millions of clones, roughly 95% appearing once. The data were obtained in a study of shared clonotypes between healthy human individuals. Trimming cost V 4 bases and J 5 bases; bases outside gene matches: 5. The CDR3 sequence is 13 residues long. Germline values: CDR1 SGHRS, CDR2 YFSETQ. General study results and limits: A handful of donors showed sharing of approximately 5% of naive CD4 clonotypes.

The sequenced material came from naive CD4+ T cells sorted from blood. Subset denoted: CD45RA+ positively selected. This TCR was sampled from a man in his late teens or twenties in good health. The chain recombines TRBV5-1 with TRBJ2-7; 8 bases map to TRBD1. CDR3 nucleotide sequence: TGCGCCAGCAGCCCAGGGGGCGTCGACGAGCAGTACTTC. It encodes CASSPGGVDEQYF.